Shown below are 5 T cell receptor beta chains from a single sample sequenced in a study of T cell repertoires in cytomegalovirus infection (dated by TCRdb to between 2019 and 2020). This sample was sequenced with an Illumina HiSeq 1500. TCRdb passed the public sequencing reads through fastp at Q25 and MiXCR, retaining productive beta sequences. Entries that share a CDR3 protein sequence are merged under the most common genes and DNA. This sample has approximately 70,000 distinct CDR3 sequences in its table, and approximately 22% of those were observed once. The ten largest clones represent around 79% of the sample. Which antigens these TCRs recognize remains unknown. The sequencing input was PBMCs, sequenced either directly or after in vitro stimulation (not recorded which). The receptors were gathered from a human donor in good health (CMV status not recorded). Some clones in this sample may be carry-over from other donors' samples.

The V call is TRBV10-3, the J call TRBJ2-7; no reliable D call. V was cut by 0 bases and J by 2 bases, with 11 bases left in between. Germline loops: CDR1 ENHRY, CDR2 SYGVKD. The CDR3 totals 15 residues. CDR3 region: CAISESVQLTYEQYF. CDR3 DNA sequence: TGTGCCATCAGTGAGTCAGTACAGCTAACCTACGAGCAGTACTTC.

This sequence joins TRBV4-3 and TRBJ1-4; 8 bases are a match to TRBD1. Germline loops: CDR1 LGHNA, CDR2 YSLEER. This CDR3 is 15 amino acids long. Germline trimming cut 1 base from V and 7 bases from J; bases unmatched to any gene: 5. CDR3 loop: CASSQVGQGFEKLFF. In nucleotides, the CDR3 is TGCGCCAGCAGCCAAGTTGGACAGGGATTTGAAAAACTGTTTTTT.

This clonotype was seen repeatedly, ten times or more. This chain links TRBV7-2 with TRBJ2-5; 9 positions agree with TRBD1. CDR3 length: 15 residues. The germline V gene has CDR1 SGHTA and CDR2 FQGNSA. The V gene end was trimmed by 0 bases and the J gene end by 4 bases; junction bases not matched to a gene: 3. CDR3 coding DNA: TGTGCCAGCAGCTTAGCCAGGGGACAGGGAGAGACCCAGTACTTC. This sequence encodes CASSLARGQGETQYF.

The chain recombines TRBV6-5 with TRBJ2-2; D is ambiguous. The CDR3 has 13 residues. Germline V CDR1 and CDR2: MNHEY, SVGAGI. V dropped 2 bases and J dropped 9 bases, with 10 bases sitting between them. CDR3 DNA: TGTGCCAGCAGTTACGGGCCGTTAAGGGAGCTGTTTTTT. As protein: CASSYGPLRELFF.

This clonotype was counted between two and nine times. The chain recombines TRBV7-2 with TRBJ2-5; no firm D call. CDR1 is SGHTA, CDR2 FQGNSA, per germline. The CDR3 runs to 13 residues. V was pared by 2 bases and J by 4 bases, with 8 bases between. CDR3 coding DNA: TGTGCCAGCAGCTTAAGTCCCCGAGAGACCCAGTACTTC. Translated: CASSLSPRETQYF.